Detailed here is one TCR beta chain. What the recovered Cohort 3 donors had was two negative PCRs, clearance, or symptom resolution. Germline V gives CDR1 MNHEY, CDR2 SVGAGI. This CDR3 spans 14 amino acids. V was pared by 6 bases and J by 0 bases, with 11 bases between. TCRdb's copy holds only in-frame clones and misses some; the assay was immunoSEQ multiplex PCR. The sample consists of some 300,000 clones, approximately 91% of them appearing once. This entry is derived from a study of blood T cell repertoires in COVID-19. Study at large: Material from acute and convalescent COVID-19 was sourced from the United States, Italy and Spain. T cells, B-cell-depleted T cells, or PBMCs provided the cDNA or gDNA that served as material.

The J gene is TRBJ2-5, the V gene TRBV6-5, with D perhaps matching TRBD1 (6 bases). The clonotype was recovered from a woman in her thirties who had recovered from COVID-19. The specimen was PBMCs or T cells enriched from blood (not recorded which). CDR3 amino acids: CASRSGQYQETQYF. The CDR3, as DNA: TGTGCCAGCAGGTCAGGACAGTACCAAGAGACCCAGTACTTC.